Following are 14 T cell receptor beta chains from one sample sequenced in a study of Ad26.COV2.S vaccination and SARS-CoV-2 variants. The data were produced by immunoSEQ multiplex PCR, yet TCRdb's version contains in-frame clones alone and is incomplete. In the table there are about 350,000 clones, just over 90% of which are singletons. The starting material was peripheral blood, obtained after recovery from COVID-19. These receptor sequences come from a human donor who had recovered from COVID-19.

The chain has TRBV2 and TRBJ2-1; a weak D match, TRBD1 (5 bases). Germline V gene sequence: CDR1 SNHLY, CDR2 FYNNEI. The CDR3 covers 12 residues. V was trimmed by 6 bases and J by 6 bases, leaving 9 bases between them. CDR3 sequence (DNA): TGTGCCAGCAGAGTCGACAGCAATGAGCAGTTCTTC. Encoded protein: CASRVDSNEQFF.

This chain links TRBV5-6 with TRBJ1-2; D remains ambiguous. This CDR3 has 15 residues. V was trimmed by 4 bases and J by 4 bases, leaving 17 bases between them. Germline V gives CDR1 SGHDT, CDR2 YYEEEE. CDR3 loop: CASSPDRAIFYGYTF. Written as DNA, the CDR3 is TGTGCCAGCAGCCCGGACCGCGCAATCTTCTATGGCTACACCTTC.

The V and J genes are TRBV3-1 (or the pseudogene TRBV3-2) and TRBJ1-1; 10 bases fit TRBD1. The trim removed 5 bases at V and 1 base at J, leaving 10 bases unmatched. The CDR3 loop spans 17 amino acids. Germline CDR1 reads LGHDT; CDR2 reads YNNKEL (reference sequence). In DNA, the CDR3 is TGTGCCAGCAGCTCGGTCCCGGGACAGGGGCCGAACACTGAAGCTTTCTTT. It is translated as CASSSVPGQGPNTEAFF.

The chain couples TRBV10-2 to TRBJ2-7, with 8 bases fitting TRBD1. Per germline, CDR1 WSHSY and CDR2 SAAADI. CDR3 length equals 12 residues. The trim removed 6 bases at V and 3 bases at J, leaving 1 base unmatched. The chain's CDR3 is CASRDRGYEQYF. The DNA for the CDR3 is TGCGCCAGCAGAGACAGGGGCTACGAGCAGTACTTC.

This rearrangement joins TRBV19 to TRBJ2-1; 7 bases are a match to TRBD2. CDR1 is LNHDA, CDR2 SQIVND, per germline (reference sequence). There are 14 residues in the CDR3. J was trimmed by 4 bases and V by 2 bases; bases with no gene match: 2. The chain's CDR3 is CASSITSDYNEQFF. The DNA for the CDR3 is TGTGCCAGTAGTATAACTAGCGATTACAATGAGCAGTTCTTC.

This clone was recorded only once. V gene TRBV5-7 combines with J gene TRBJ1-1; TRBD1 agrees at 9 bases. TRBV5-7 is flagged as an ORF with uncertain function. V dropped 1 base and J dropped 10; count of bases not matched to a gene: 11. The CDR3 length is 15 residues. This CDR3 is CASSLFDRGTRVAFF. The DNA of the CDR3 is TGTGCCAGCAGCTTGTTCGACAGGGGGACAAGGGTAGCTTTCTTT.

The J gene is TRBJ2-5, the V gene TRBV27; D is possibly TRBD1 or TRBD2 (6 bases each). The CDR3 is 17 residues long. The germline V and J ends were trimmed by 5 bases and 0 bases, with 19 bases remaining between them. The germline V gene encodes CDR1 MNHEY and CDR2 SMNVEV (reference sequence). CDR3 loop: CASSIGGPKGNQETQYF. CDR3 DNA: TGTGCCAGCAGTATAGGGGGGCCGAAAGGTAACCAAGAGACCCAGTACTTC.

The chain has TRBV7-7 and TRBJ1-4, with 9 nucleotides matching TRBD1. The trim removed 5 bases at V and 8 bases at J, leaving 15 bases unmatched. This CDR3 has 17 residues. Per the germline V gene, CDR1 is SSHAT and CDR2 is FNYEAQ (reference sequence). The CDR3 region is CASSPRDRENPGEKLFF. DNA for the CDR3: TGTGCCAGCAGCCCCCGGGACAGGGAAAATCCTGGGGAAAAACTGTTTTTT. Drawing the rest from reference TRBV7-7 and TRBJ1-4, the complete variable domain is GAGVSQSPRYKVTKRGQDVTLRCDPISSHATLYWYQQALGQGPEFLTYFNYEAQPDKSGLPSDRFSAERPEGSISTLTIQRTEQRDSAMYRCASSPRDRENPGEKLFFGSGTQLSVL.

As regards this clone: Possible read error: a much larger clone is one base away. The chain carries TRBV6-5 and TRBJ2-7; D possibly corresponds to TRBD2 (6 bases). V was pared by 7 bases and J by 5 bases, with 9 bases between. Germline CDR1 is MNHEY and CDR2 is SVGAGI. The CDR3 loop spans 11 amino acids. For the CDR3, the DNA is TGTGCCAGCACGAGGGAGGACGAGCAGTACTTC. Amino acids: CASTREDEQYF.

The table lists this clone with a count of one. The rearrangement links TRBV6-1 to TRBJ1-5; tentative D call: TRBD1 (6 bases). V was shortened by 4 bases and J by 3 bases, with 19 bases between the two germline ends. This CDR3 comprises 17 residues. In germline, CDR1 is MNHNS, CDR2 SASEGT. CDR3 coding DNA: TGTGCCAGCAGTGTGCCGGAACAGGGTCCAATCAATCAGCCCCAGCATTTT. This translates into CASSVPEQGPINQPQHF.

This clone was counted once. The chain carries TRBV5-5 and TRBJ1-2; 8 bases fit TRBD1. With V trimmed by 0 bases and J by 2 bases, 6 bases remained unmatched. This CDR3 has 16 residues. CDR1 and CDR2 from the germline V gene are SGHKS and YYEKEE (reference sequence). CDR3 sequence reads: CASSLVGQEINYGYTF. The CDR3 DNA follows: TGTGCCAGCAGCTTGGTGGGACAGGAAATCAACTATGGCTACACCTTC.

The rearrangement links TRBV25-1 to TRBJ1-2; no clear D. CDR3 length: 13 amino acids. Trimming cost V 4 bases and J 4 bases, with 10 bases left between them. Germline loops: CDR1 MGHDK, CDR2 SYGVNS. Here the CDR3 reads CASSGRSVYGYTF. The CDR3 DNA reads TGTGCCAGCAGTGGCCGATCGGTCTATGGCTACACCTTC.

The chain recombines TRBV7-9 with TRBJ1-2, with D perhaps matching TRBD1 (6 bases). Germline loops: CDR1 SEHNR, CDR2 FQNEAQ (reference sequence). The CDR3 covers 12 residues. The ends were cut back, 5 bases at V and 8 bases at J, with 12 bases in the middle. This CDR3 is CASSRSGVGYTF. CDR3 DNA sequence: TGTGCCAGCAGCAGATCAGGGGTCGGCTACACCTTC.

This sequence joins TRBV3-1 (or the pseudogene TRBV3-2) and TRBJ1-2; TRBD1 matches 9 bases. V lost 4 bases to trimming and J lost 4 bases; unmatched junction nucleotides: 7. This CDR3 spans 15 amino acids. Germline V CDR1 and CDR2: LGHDT, YNNKEL (reference sequence). CDR3 in DNA: TGTGCCAGCAGCCCCACAGGGGGCAGATCCTATGGCTACACCTTC. Translated, it gives CASSPTGGRSYGYTF.